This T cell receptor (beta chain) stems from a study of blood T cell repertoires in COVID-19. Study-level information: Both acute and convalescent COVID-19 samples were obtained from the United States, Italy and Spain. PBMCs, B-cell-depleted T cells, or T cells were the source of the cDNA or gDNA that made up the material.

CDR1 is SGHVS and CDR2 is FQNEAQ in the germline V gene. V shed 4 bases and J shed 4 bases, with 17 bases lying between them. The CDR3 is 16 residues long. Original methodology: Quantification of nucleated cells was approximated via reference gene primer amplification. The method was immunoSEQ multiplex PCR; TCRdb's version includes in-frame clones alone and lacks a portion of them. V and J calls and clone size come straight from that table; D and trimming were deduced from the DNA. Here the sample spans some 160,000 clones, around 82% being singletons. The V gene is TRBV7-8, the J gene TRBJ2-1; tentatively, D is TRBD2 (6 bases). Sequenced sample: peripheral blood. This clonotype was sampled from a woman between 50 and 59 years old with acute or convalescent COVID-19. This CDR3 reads CASSYLGGSVYNEQFF. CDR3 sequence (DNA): TGTGCCAGCAGCTACCTCGGAGGGTCGGTTTACAATGAGCAGTTCTTC. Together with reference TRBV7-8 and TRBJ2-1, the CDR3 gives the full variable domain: GAGVSQSPRYKVAKRGQDVALRCDPISGHVSLFWYQQALGQGPEFLTYFQNEAQLDKSGLPSDRFFAERPEGSVSTLKIQRTQQEDSAVYLCASSYLGGSVYNEQFFGPGTRLTVL.